These 9 T cell receptor beta chains originate from one sample sequenced in a study of precursors of human CD4 cytotoxic T cells. The bulk UMI libraries came from four sorted CD4+ memory subsets, including IL-7R-high and IL-7R-negative TEMRA. TCRdb passed the reads through MiXCR, listing each CDR3 protein once. The sample includes about 260 distinct CDR3 sequences, roughly 27% of them seen just once. Sequenced input: memory CD4+ T cells from blood (PBMCs). These receptors all stem from a human donor in good health.

This clonotype rates as hyperexpanded (1% or more). J is TRBJ2-7 and V is TRBV20-1; D remains unclear. V lost 0 bases and J 2 bases, leaving 14 bases between the germline ends. The CDR3 sequence is 15 residues long. Germline lookup yields CDR1 DFQATT and CDR2 SNEGSKA (reference sequence). CDR3 residues: CSARDPGGLTYEQYF. DNA for the CDR3: TGCAGTGCTAGAGATCCAGGTGGTTTGACCTACGAGCAGTACTTC.

The genes are TRBV10-3 and TRBJ1-5, with a weak D call TRBD1 (5 bases). The CDR3 sequence is 16 residues long. The V end was cut by 0 bases, the J end by 2 bases, with 11 bases between. The germline V gene has CDR1 ENHRY and CDR2 SYGVKD. The CDR3 protein is CAISESVRGGNQPQHF. The CDR3 DNA reads as TGTGCCATCAGTGAGTCGGTAAGGGGTGGCAATCAGCCCCAGCATTTT.

About this clonotype itself: A read error may produce the germline difference seen at one junction end. This rearrangement joins TRBV7-7 to TRBJ2-5, with 7 bases identical to TRBD1. CDR3 length: 13 amino acids. Per germline, CDR1 SSHAT and CDR2 FNYEAQ (reference sequence). The CDR3 sequence: CASSSSTGETQYF. CDR3 bases: TGTGCTAGCAGCTCATCGACAGGGGAGACCCAGTACTTC.

This clonotype rates as large. V usage is TRBV7-2 and J usage is TRBJ2-7; possible D gene TRBD2, 5 bases. Germline V lookup: CDR1 SGHTA, CDR2 FQGNSA. The ends were cut back, 1 base at V and 3 bases at J, with 10 bases in the middle. The CDR3 totals 14 residues. Written as DNA, the CDR3 is TGTGCCAGCAGCTTAGTGGCGGGCGTCTACGAGCAGTACTTC. Amino acid sequence: CASSLVAGVYEQYF.

V usage is TRBV7-2 and J usage is TRBJ2-7, with 11 bases lining up with TRBD2. The V segment lost 0 bases and the J segment 2 bases; nucleotides outside the gene matches: 15. This CDR3 spans 20 amino acids. The germline V gene encodes CDR1 SGHTA and CDR2 FQGNSA. The DNA for the CDR3 is TGTGCCAGCAGCTTAGCAGGGGGCCTAGCGGGAGGCCACCTTACCTACGAGCAGTACTTC. Translating gives CASSLAGGLAGGHLTYEQYF. Drawing the rest from reference TRBV7-2 and TRBJ2-7, the complete variable domain is GAGVSQSPSNKVTEKGKDVELRCDPISGHTALYWYRQSLGQGLEFLIYFQGNSAPDKSGLPSDRFSAERTGGSVSTLTIQRTQQEDSAVYLCASSLAGGLAGGHLTYEQYFGPGTRLTVT.

This CDR3 reads CAISVRGDEQYF. CDR3 DNA: TGTGCCATCAGTGTTCGAGGGGACGAGCAGTACTTC. The V call is TRBV10-3, the J call TRBJ2-7; the D call may be TRBD1 or TRBD2 (5 bases each). The CDR3 sequence is 12 residues long. Per the germline V gene, CDR1 is ENHRY and CDR2 is SYGVKD. V lost 4 bases to trimming and J lost 5 bases, with 9 bases between them.

This clonotype counts as large. J is TRBJ1-5 and V is TRBV12-3 or TRBV12-4; a weak D match, TRBD1 (5 bases). V lost 6 bases and J 4 bases, leaving 10 bases between the germline ends. This CDR3 has 13 residues. The CDR3 reads CASSGTANQPQHF. DNA of the CDR3: TGTGCCAGCAGCGGGACCGCGAATCAGCCCCAGCATTTT.

This clonotype was detected only a few times. The chain is built from TRBV7-3 and TRBJ2-3; D is undetermined. The length of the CDR3 is 13 residues. From germline, CDR1 is SGHTA and CDR2 FQGTGA. Trimming shortened V by 4 bases and J by 0 bases, and 5 bases separated the two germline ends. Here the CDR3 reads CASSSQSTDTQYF. The CDR3 coding sequence is TGTGCCAGCAGCTCCCAGAGCACAGATACGCAGTATTTT.

The table lists this clonotype with a few counts. The chain has TRBV14 and TRBJ2-3, with D perhaps given as TRBD1 or TRBD2 (5 bases each). The CDR3 is 19 residues long. CDR1 is SGHDN and CDR2 is FVKESK in the germline V gene. The V and J ends lost 0 bases and 1 base respectively, with 20 bases between them. For the CDR3, the DNA is TGTGCCAGCAGCCAAGAGCCCCCGGGACGCCTGGTCGGCACAGATACGCAGTATTTT. It is translated as CASSQEPPGRLVGTDTQYF.